This T cell receptor (beta chain) appears in the sequencing data of a study of cytomegalovirus exposure and HLA in healthy donors. Details on this clone: Antigen unknown.

Study results and caveats: Earlier analysis looked at TCR beta V segments, and most were productive about 90% or about 30% of the time. In all likelihood, a cluster of highly shared sequence variants was a sequencing artifact.

V shed 0 bases and J shed 4 bases, with 9 bases lying between them. In germline, CDR1 is SGHDT, CDR2 YYEEEE. This CDR3 contains 14 residues. PCR involved 60 Vbeta and 13 Jbeta primers. Libraries were prepared by immunoSEQ multiplex PCR; TCRdb keeps only in-frame clonotypes and omits some of them. This table has roughly 130,000 clones, 65% to 75% appearing once. The source is a man aged 40-55 years in good health and CMV-seropositive. The chain links TRBV5-6 to TRBJ2-3; maybe TRBD2 (5 bases). Sample: PBMCs. The DNA for the CDR3 is TGTGCCAGCAGCTTGGAAGGGCGGGCAGATACGCAGTATTTT. Its translation: CASSLEGRADTQYF.